This T cell receptor beta chain appears in the sequencing data of a study of beta chain features in type 1 diabetes. Study in general: Age and gender were similar between patients and healthy donors, as were cell yields. Study-level points and caveats: The VDJ junctions of type 1 diabetes patients carried fewer insertions and more deletions.

The whole isolated RNA underwent reverse transcription, so sequencing captured expressed TCRB transcripts. Measured with immunoSEQ multiplex PCR; TCRdb has only the in-frame clones, and not every one. The sample has 350,000 to 450,000 clones; less than 15% are singletons. Germline-derived CDR1 and CDR2 are SGHRS and YFSETQ. This CDR3 is 15 amino acids long. V was pared by 0 bases and J by 4 bases, with 6 bases of the junction left unmatched. This clone has more than one count but fewer than ten. Its antigen remains unknown. Every donor provided one heparinised blood draw, which averaged about 110 mL. Purity (above 98%) was reached by all sorted populations.

V gene TRBV5-1 combines with J gene TRBJ2-7; 8 bases map to TRBD1. The sequencing sample was made of naive CD4+ T cells from blood. This TCR derives from a woman between 18 and 30 years old in good health. CDR3 protein: CASSLVATGVYEQYF. In DNA form, the CDR3 reads TGCGCCAGCAGCTTGGTCGCGACAGGGGTGTACGAGCAGTACTTC.